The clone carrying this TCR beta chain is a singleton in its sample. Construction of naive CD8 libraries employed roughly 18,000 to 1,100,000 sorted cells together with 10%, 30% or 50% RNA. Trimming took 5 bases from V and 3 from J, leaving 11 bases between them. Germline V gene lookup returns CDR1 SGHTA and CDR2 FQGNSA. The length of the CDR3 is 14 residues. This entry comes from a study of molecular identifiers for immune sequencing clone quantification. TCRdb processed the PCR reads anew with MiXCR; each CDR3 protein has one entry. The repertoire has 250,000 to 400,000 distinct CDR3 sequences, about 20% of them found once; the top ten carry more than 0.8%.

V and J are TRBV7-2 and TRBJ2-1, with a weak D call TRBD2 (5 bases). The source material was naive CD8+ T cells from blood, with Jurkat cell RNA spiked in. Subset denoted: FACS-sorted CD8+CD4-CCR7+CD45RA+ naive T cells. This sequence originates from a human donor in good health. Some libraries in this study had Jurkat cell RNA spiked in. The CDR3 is CASSQDDYYNEQFF. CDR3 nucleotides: TGTGCCAGCAGCCAGGACGACTACTACAATGAGCAGTTCTTC.